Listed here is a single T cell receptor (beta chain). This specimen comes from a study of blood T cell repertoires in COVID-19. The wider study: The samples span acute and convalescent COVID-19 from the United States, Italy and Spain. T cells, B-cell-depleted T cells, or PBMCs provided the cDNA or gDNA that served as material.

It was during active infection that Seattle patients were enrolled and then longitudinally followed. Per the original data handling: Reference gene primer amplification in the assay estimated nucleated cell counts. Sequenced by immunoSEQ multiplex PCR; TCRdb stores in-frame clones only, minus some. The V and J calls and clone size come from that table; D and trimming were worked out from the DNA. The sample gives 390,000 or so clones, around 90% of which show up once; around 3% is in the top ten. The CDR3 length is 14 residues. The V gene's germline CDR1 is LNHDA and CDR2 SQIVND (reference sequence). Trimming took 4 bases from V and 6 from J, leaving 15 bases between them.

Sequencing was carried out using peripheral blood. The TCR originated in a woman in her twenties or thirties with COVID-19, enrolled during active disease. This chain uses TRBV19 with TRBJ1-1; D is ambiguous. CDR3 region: CASSTWGKEAEAFF. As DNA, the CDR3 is TGTGCCAGTAGTACATGGGGAAAGGAGGCTGAAGCTTTCTTT.